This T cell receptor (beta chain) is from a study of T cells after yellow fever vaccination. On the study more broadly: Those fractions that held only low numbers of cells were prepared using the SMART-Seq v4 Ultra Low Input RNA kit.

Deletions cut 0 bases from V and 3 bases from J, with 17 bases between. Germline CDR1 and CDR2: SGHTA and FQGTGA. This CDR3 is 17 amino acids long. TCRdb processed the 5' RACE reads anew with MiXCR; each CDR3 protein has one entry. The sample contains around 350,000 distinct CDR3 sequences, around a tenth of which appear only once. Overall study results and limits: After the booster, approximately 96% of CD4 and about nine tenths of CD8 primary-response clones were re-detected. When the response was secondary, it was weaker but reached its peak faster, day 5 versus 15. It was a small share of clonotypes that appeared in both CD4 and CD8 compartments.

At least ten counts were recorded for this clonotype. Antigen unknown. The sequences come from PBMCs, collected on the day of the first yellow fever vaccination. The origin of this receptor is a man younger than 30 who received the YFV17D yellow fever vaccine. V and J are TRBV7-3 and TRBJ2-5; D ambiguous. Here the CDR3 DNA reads TGTGCCAGCAGCTTAACCGGTTCACTTCTGCCTGAAGAGACCCAGTACTTC. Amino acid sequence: CASSLTGSLLPEETQYF.